Listed here are 18 T cell receptor beta chains from one sample, sequenced in a study of blood T cell repertoires in COVID-19. This table comes from immunoSEQ multiplex PCR, and its TCRdb copy is limited to in-frame clones, with some not included. The sample holds under 200,000 clones, approximately 91% seen once. Sequencing used peripheral blood. These TCRs come from a man between 45 and 60 years old with acute or convalescent COVID-19.

The chain joins TRBV30 to TRBJ2-2; 10 bases are shared with TRBD2. Germline CDR1 reads GTSNPN; CDR2 reads SVGIG (reference sequence). The CDR3 consists of 20 residues. Unmatched junction bases numbered 19, after V lost 0 bases and J lost 6 bases. The CDR3 region has the DNA TGTGCCTGGAGTGTTAACCCTACTGAGCGGGAGGGCGGATTGGCCGGGGAGCTGTTTTTT. This translates into CAWSVNPTEREGGLAGELFF.

This chain uses TRBV27 with TRBJ1-5, with D tentatively TRBD1 (6 bases). Per the germline V gene, CDR1 is MNHEY and CDR2 is SMNVEV (reference sequence). This CDR3 contains 16 residues. The V gene lost 0 bases and the J gene lost 1 base, with 10 bases spanning the gap. This CDR3 reads CASSLSSQGSNQPQHF. CDR3 DNA sequence: TGTGCCAGCAGTTTATCGAGCCAGGGGAGCAATCAGCCCCAGCATTTT.

This CDR3 is CASKPHRANSGNTIYF. The DNA of the CDR3 is TGTGCCAGTAAGCCCCACCGAGCCAACTCTGGAAACACCATATATTTT. The rearrangement links TRBV19 to TRBJ1-3; D gene ambiguous. CDR3 length: 16 amino acids. Looked up from germline, CDR1 is LNHDA and CDR2 is SQIVND (reference sequence). With 7 bases removed from V and 0 bases from J, the gap between germline ends came to 16 bases.

The table lists this clone with a few counts. This chain links TRBV11-2 with TRBJ2-1; 11 nucleotides agree with TRBD2. CDR3 length: 15 amino acids. Germline V lookup: CDR1 SGHAT, CDR2 FQNNGV. V lost 4 bases, J lost 10 bases, and 9 bases stayed unmatched. For the CDR3, the DNA is TGTGCCAGCAGCTGGAGACTAGCGGGAAGCGTGGAGCAGTTCTTC. It codes for CASSWRLAGSVEQFF.

CDR3 sequence reads: CASSLGRSTSSPLHF. The CDR3, as DNA: TGTGCCAGCAGCTTAGGAAGGAGTACCTCTTCACCCCTCCACTTT. The chain has TRBV13 and TRBJ1-6; D ambiguous. The CDR3 is made up of 15 amino acids. The V gene lost 0 bases and the J gene lost 9 bases, with 12 bases spanning the gap. Germline CDR1 reads PRHDT; CDR2 reads FYEKMQ (reference sequence).

This clone was seen a single time. This chain joins TRBV28 and TRBJ1-2; TRBD1 is a possible D gene (5 bases). Germline assignment: CDR1 MDHEN and CDR2 SYDVKM. The CDR3 totals 13 residues. The ends were cut back, 3 bases at V and 8 bases at J, with 13 bases in the middle. CDR3 DNA sequence: TGTGCCAGCAGTTTGGGGTCAGGGAACGGCTACACCTTC. This encodes CASSLGSGNGYTF.

V usage is TRBV5-1 and J usage is TRBJ2-6; D is undetermined. Germline V CDR1 and CDR2: SGHRS, YFSETQ. CDR3 length: 15 residues. Trimming took 0 bases from V and 4 from J, leaving 8 bases between them. Here the CDR3 reads CASSLGAGGANVLTF. CDR3 in DNA: TGCGCCAGCAGCTTGGGGGCTGGGGGGGCCAACGTCCTGACTTTC.

The V and J genes are TRBV5-1 and TRBJ2-5, with D possibly TRBD1 on 5 matching bases. CDR3 size: 15 residues. Between the trimmed V and J ends, which lost 0 bases and 1 base, there was a span of 10 bases. Germline lookup yields CDR1 SGHRS and CDR2 YFSETQ. CDR3 sequence: CASSLGQGPQETQYF. The CDR3 coding sequence is TGCGCCAGCAGCTTGGGTCAGGGCCCCCAAGAGACCCAGTACTTC.

V is TRBV14 and J is TRBJ1-1, with 9 bases aligning to TRBD1. With 1 base clipped from V and 4 bases from J, the junction kept 10 bases outside the gene matches. The CDR3 runs 17 residues. Germline V gene lookup returns CDR1 SGHDN and CDR2 FVKESK. CDR3 bases: TGTGCCAGCAGCCAAGGCCGGACAGGGGCCCTGGTCACTGAAGCTTTCTTT. Protein product: CASSQGRTGALVTEAFF.

The chain couples TRBV14 to TRBJ1-1; 7 bases match TRBD1. CDR3 length: 13 amino acids. Trimming at V came to 6 bases and at J to 0 bases, leaving 1 base not matched to a gene. Germline V gene data show CDR1 as SGHDN and CDR2 as FVKESK. This CDR3 is CASRDRVNTEAFF. The DNA of the CDR3 is TGTGCCAGCAGAGACAGGGTGAACACTGAAGCTTTCTTT.

This chain links TRBV18 with TRBJ2-5; 9 positions match TRBD2. The V gene's germline CDR1 is KGHSH and CDR2 LQKENI. V lost 1 base and J lost 2; bases outside the gene matches: 2. This CDR3 is built from 15 residues. As DNA, the CDR3 is TGTGCCAGCTCACCACAAACTAGCGGGCAAGAGACCCAGTACTTC. The encoded protein is CASSPQTSGQETQYF.

This rearrangement joins TRBV12-5 to TRBJ2-5; TRBD1 aligns across 8 bases. Unmatched junction bases numbered 3, after V lost 1 base and J lost 2 bases. The CDR3 extends over 15 amino acids. Germline assignment: CDR1 LGHNT and CDR2 FRNRAP. The CDR3 is CASGLATGGQETQYF. The CDR3 DNA reads as TGTGCTAGTGGTTTGGCTACAGGGGGACAAGAGACCCAGTACTTC.

The V call is TRBV30, the J call TRBJ2-6, with 7 bases that match TRBD1. CDR1 and CDR2 from the germline V gene are GTSNPN and SVGIG (reference sequence). J lost 0 bases, V lost 7 bases, and 15 bases had no gene match. This CDR3 contains 18 residues. The DNA of the CDR3 is TGTGCCTCATCCGCCGGGACAGTGAAGTTCTCTGGGGCCAACGTCCTGACTTTC. Amino acids: CASSAGTVKFSGANVLTF. The full variable domain, completed using reference TRBV30 and TRBJ2-6, is SQTIHQWPATLVQPVGSPLSLECTVEGTSNPNLYWYRQAAGRGLQLLFYSVGIGQISSEVPQNLSASRPQDRQFILSSKKLLLSDSGFYLCASSAGTVKFSGANVLTFGAGSRLTVL.

The chain joins TRBV11-2 to TRBJ2-6, with unresolved D. In germline, CDR1 is SGHAT, CDR2 FQNNGV. Deletions cut 1 base from V and 2 bases from J, with 6 bases between. CDR3 length: 15 residues. DNA of the CDR3: TGTGCCAGCAGCTTAGGTCCTACTGGGGCCAACGTCCTGACTTTC. It yields the protein CASSLGPTGANVLTF.

This clone was seen a single time. The DNA of the CDR3 is TGTGCCAGCAGCTTAGATACTTCCTCACCCCTCCACTTT. Protein: CASSLDTSSPLHF. This chain connects TRBV7-9 to TRBJ1-6; D is undetermined. The CDR3 spans 13 residues. Trimming cost V 1 base and J 10 bases, with 8 bases left between them. In germline, CDR1 is SEHNR, CDR2 FQNEAQ (reference sequence).

V gene TRBV9 combines with J gene TRBJ2-2, with D perhaps matching TRBD1 (5 bases). The V gene's germline CDR1 is SGDLS and CDR2 YYNGEE. Between the trimmed V and J ends, which lost 1 base and 0 bases, there was a span of 7 bases. The CDR3 is 15 residues long. The CDR3: CASSVRRANTGELFF. The CDR3 nucleotides read TGTGCCAGCAGCGTACGCAGGGCGAACACCGGGGAGCTGTTTTTT.

CDR3 region: CASSLSPGVEQYF. CDR3 nucleotide sequence: TGCGCCAGCAGCTTGTCGCCAGGGGTCGAGCAGTACTTC. This chain links TRBV5-1 with TRBJ2-7, with D perhaps matching TRBD1 (6 bases). The length of the CDR3 is 13 residues. The V and J ends lost 1 base and 6 bases respectively, with 11 bases between them. Germline loops: CDR1 SGHRS, CDR2 YFSETQ.

This clone has only a few counts. V usage is TRBV19 and J usage is TRBJ1-4; no definite D call. Per germline, CDR1 LNHDA and CDR2 SQIVND (reference sequence). The CDR3 sequence is 14 residues long. Trimming stripped 6 bases from V and 6 bases from J, with 14 bases between. The CDR3 DNA follows: TGTGCCAGTAGCGACCCTCCAGGCGATGAAAAACTGTTTTTT. This codes for CASSDPPGDEKLFF.